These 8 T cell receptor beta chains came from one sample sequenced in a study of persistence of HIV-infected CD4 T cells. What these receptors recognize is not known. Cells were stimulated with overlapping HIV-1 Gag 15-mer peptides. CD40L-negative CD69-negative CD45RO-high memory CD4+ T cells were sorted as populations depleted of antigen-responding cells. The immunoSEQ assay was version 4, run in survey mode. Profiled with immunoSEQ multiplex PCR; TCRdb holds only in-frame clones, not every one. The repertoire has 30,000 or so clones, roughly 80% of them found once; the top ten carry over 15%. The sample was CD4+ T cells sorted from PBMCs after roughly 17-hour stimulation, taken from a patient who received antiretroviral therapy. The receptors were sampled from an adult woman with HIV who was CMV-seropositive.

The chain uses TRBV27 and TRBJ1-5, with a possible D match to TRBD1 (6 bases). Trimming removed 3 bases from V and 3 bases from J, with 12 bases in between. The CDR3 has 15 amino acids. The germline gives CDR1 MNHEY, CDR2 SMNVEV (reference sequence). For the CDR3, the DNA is TGTGCCAGCAGTTTCGCGGGGGCTACCAATCAGCCCCAGCATTTT. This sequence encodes CASSFAGATNQPQHF.

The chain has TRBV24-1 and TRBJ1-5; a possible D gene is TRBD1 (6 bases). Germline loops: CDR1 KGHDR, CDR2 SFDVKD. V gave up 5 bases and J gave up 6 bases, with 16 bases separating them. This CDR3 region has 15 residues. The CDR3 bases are TGTGCCACCAGTGTGTCCGGGGGCGCCTCTCAGCCCCAGCATTTT. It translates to CATSVSGGASQPQHF.

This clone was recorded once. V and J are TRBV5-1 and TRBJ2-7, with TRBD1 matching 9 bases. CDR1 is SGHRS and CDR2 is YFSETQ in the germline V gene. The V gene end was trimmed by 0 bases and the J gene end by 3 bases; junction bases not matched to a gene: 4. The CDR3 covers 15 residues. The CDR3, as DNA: TGCGCCAGCAGCTTGGGGTGGACAGGGGTCTACGAGCAGTACTTC. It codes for CASSLGWTGVYEQYF. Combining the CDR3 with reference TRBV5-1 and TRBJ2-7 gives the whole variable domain KAGVTQTPRYLIKTRGQQVTLSCSPISGHRSVSWYQQTPGQGLQFLFEYFSETQRNKGNFPGRFSGRQFSNSRSEMNVSTLELGDSALYLCASSLGWTGVYEQYFGPGTRLTVT.

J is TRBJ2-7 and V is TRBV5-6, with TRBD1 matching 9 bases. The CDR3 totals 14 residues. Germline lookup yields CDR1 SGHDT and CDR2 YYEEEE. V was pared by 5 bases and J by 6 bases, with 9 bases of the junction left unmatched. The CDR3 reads CASSSRDRVGEQYF. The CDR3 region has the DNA TGTGCCAGCAGTTCCCGGGACAGGGTAGGCGAGCAGTACTTC.

This CDR3 reads CASSVHGRGPSGELFF. Here the CDR3 DNA reads TGTGCCAGCAGCGTTCACGGCAGGGGACCTTCCGGGGAGCTGTTTTTT. V is TRBV9 and J is TRBJ2-2, with D tentatively TRBD1 (6 bases). This CDR3 is 16 amino acids long. From germline, CDR1 is SGDLS and CDR2 YYNGEE. The V and J ends lost 2 bases and 6 bases respectively, with 17 bases between them.

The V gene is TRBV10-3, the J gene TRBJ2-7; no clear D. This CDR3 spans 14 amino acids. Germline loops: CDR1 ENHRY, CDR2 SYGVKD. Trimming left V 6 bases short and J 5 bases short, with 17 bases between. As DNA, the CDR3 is TGTGCCATCAGAGGTCATGACGAGGTGAACGAGCAGTACTTC. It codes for CAIRGHDEVNEQYF.

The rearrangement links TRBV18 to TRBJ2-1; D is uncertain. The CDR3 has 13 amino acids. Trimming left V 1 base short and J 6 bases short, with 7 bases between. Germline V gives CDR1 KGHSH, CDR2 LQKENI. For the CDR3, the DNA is TGTGCCAGCTCACCACTGGAATTCAATGAGCAGTTCTTC. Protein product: CASSPLEFNEQFF.

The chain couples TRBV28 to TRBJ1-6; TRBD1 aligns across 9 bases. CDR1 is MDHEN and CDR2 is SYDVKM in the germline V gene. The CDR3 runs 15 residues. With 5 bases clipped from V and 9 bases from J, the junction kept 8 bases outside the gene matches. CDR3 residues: CASSPTTGGVSPLHF. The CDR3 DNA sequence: TGTGCCAGCAGTCCAACAACAGGGGGCGTTTCACCCCTCCACTTT.